This T cell receptor (beta chain) is drawn from a study of identical twins listed by TCRdb under 2016. Background for the entire study: To test whether fetal clonotypes persist, the study used deep sequencing on TCR alpha and beta repertoires from monozygotic twins, unrelated adults of various ages, and cord blood. To rule out contamination, replicate twin experiments were performed at different times with different library preparation protocols. Broader findings and caveats from the paper: In monozygotic twins, out-of-frame TCR alpha sharing was systematically underestimated by recombination models, although the models agreed with sharing between unrelated individuals. Invariant T cells such as MAIT and iNKT could partly confound zero-insertion analyses, although diverse VJ usage argued against such confounding for most clonotypes. Conclusions relied on cross-sectional statistical analysis, since the same donors could not be followed over many years. In beta out-of-frame sequences, excess twin sharing was weaker, because having fewer shared sequences lowered the signal-to-noise ratio. Compared with coincidental sharing between unrelated individuals, out-of-frame TCR alpha sequences shared between twins had an excess of sequences with low generation probability. Abundant cord blood beta clonotypes carried fewer insertions; young adult naive repertoires showed a weaker similar trend, while memory repertoires showed none.

Concerning this clonotype: Its antigen remains unidentified. No qualities accompany the bases; no much larger clone lies one base away.

Only healthy Caucasian donors were included. The library was made by 5' RACE. Instrument on record: Illumina HiSeq 2000. A universal primer binding site was added through template switching, and the final cDNA carried a unique molecular identifier so that TCR cDNA molecules could be counted accurately. First-strand cDNA for TCR alpha and beta chains was synthesized from specific primers in the conserved constant-segment region. Each cDNA library was double barcoded, with a SMART-Mk sample barcode plus Illumina barcodes, to control for contamination. TruSeq adapter sequences, together with Illumina sample barcodes, were added in two successive PCR steps. The TCR alpha and beta cDNA libraries were sequenced on the Illumina HiSeq platform using custom primers. The published analysis was carried out like this. Unique molecular identifiers were extracted from raw reads with MiGEC, and CDR3 positions were determined with MiXCR. Recombination models were inferred per individual with the repgenHMM and IGoR tools using an EM algorithm. The analysis of shared clonotypes was done with the tcR package in R, with sharing normalized by the product of cloneset sizes. Out-of-frame nonproductive sequences were analyzed to study raw recombination free of thymic and clonal selection effects. The public reads were run again by TCRdb, first through fastp at Q25 and then through MiXCR, and only productive beta chains were kept. Identical CDR3 protein sequences are pooled into one entry, listed with their most common genes and DNA. These V and J calls originate from TCRdb's pipeline instead of the authors' own analysis. This sample comprises approximately 1.8 million distinct CDR3 sequences, around 33% of them detected only once. The ten largest clones add up to approximately 0.29% of the sample.

Trimming takes 1 base from V and 2 bases from J, and the germline ends sit 10 bases apart. The CDR3 covers 15 residues, taking in both the cysteine and the phenylalanine. The read is trimmed to its CDR3 DNA, 45 bases read in frame from base 1. Material: cord blood. The receptor was isolated from a newborn girl in good health. The chain uses TRBV5-3 and TRBJ2-1; D gene: possibly TRBD2, on 5 matching bases. TRBV5-3 is an ORF, and what it does is uncertain. The DNA reads as follows: TGTGCCAGAAGCTTGAAGCGGTGGCCCTACAATGAGCAGTTCTTC. Translation gives CARSLKRWPYNEQFF.